These 3 T cell receptor beta chains were sequenced from one sample in a study of T cells in women clearing cervical HPV infection. Sequencing was performed with immunoSEQ multiplex PCR; in TCRdb, only in-frame clones are kept and a portion is missing. Recorded for this sample: tens of thousands of clones. The sample was blood buffy coat. Source of these receptors: a woman between 18 and 69 years old with a cervical HPV16 infection that either progressed to CIN3+ or cleared (not recorded which).

In the case of this clone: The missing CDR3 end, 3 residues past where the read stops, is filled in from the germline J gene. This chain joins TRBV18 and TRBJ2-2; D not certain. Germline V gene data show CDR1 as KGHSH and CDR2 as LQKENI. The CDR3 runs to 15 residues. The DNA read from the CDR3 is TGTGCCAGCTCACCGGATGCCAGGTTTAATGAAAAG. Translating it yields CASSPDARFNEK. The complete CDR3 sequence is CASSPDARFNEKLFF. The full variable domain, rest sourced from reference TRBV18 and TRBJ2-2, is NAGVMQNPRHLVRRRGQEARLRCSPMKGHSHVYWYRQLPEEGLKFMVYLQKENIIDESGMPKERFSAEFPKEGPSILRIQQVVRGDSAAYFCASSPDARFNEKLFFGEGSRLTVL.

With regard to this clone: The CDR3 end lies 3 residues beyond the end of the read and is filled in from the germline J gene. The rearrangement links TRBV30 to TRBJ1-2, with 8 bases aligning to TRBD1. Per germline, CDR1 GTSNPN and CDR2 SVGIG (reference sequence). The CDR3 is made up of 13 amino acids. V dropped 3 bases and J dropped 5; count of bases not matched to a gene: 5. Partial CDR3 DNA: TGTGCCTGGAGAGATACAGGGGGATATGGC. Its protein product is CAWRDTGGYG. The whole CDR3 region reads CAWRDTGGYGYTF. The full variable domain, in which reference TRBV30 and TRBJ1-2 provide the parts outside the CDR3, is SQTIHQWPATLVQPVGSPLSLECTVEGTSNPNLYWYRQAAGRGLQLLFYSVGIGQISSEVPQNLSASRPQDRQFILSSKKLLLSDSGFYLCAWRDTGGYGYTFGSGTRLTVV.

Notes on this clone: The sequenced fragment ends 3 residues before the CDR3 boundary, so the rest is inferred from the germline J gene. The rearrangement links TRBV2 to TRBJ1-2; tentatively, D is TRBD1 (5 bases). The CDR3 contains 13 residues. Germline V gene lookup returns CDR1 SNHLY and CDR2 FYNNEI. The part of the CDR3 DNA that was read is TGTGCCAGTAAAGAGGGGCCTATCGGGGGC. This codes for CASKEGPIGG. The full CDR3 protein is CASKEGPIGGYTF. Filled out from reference TRBV2 and TRBJ1-2, the complete variable domain reads EPEVTQTPSHQVTQMGQEVILRCVPISNHLYFYWYRQILGQKVEFLVSFYNNEISEKSEIFDDQFSVERPDGSNFTLKIRSTKLEDSAMYFCASKEGPIGGYTFGSGTRLTVV.